The 23 T cell receptor beta chains presented below share a single source sample, sequenced in a study of T cell responses to AZD1222 COVID-19 vaccine. Generated by immunoSEQ multiplex PCR, the TCRdb table keeps only in-frame clones and is missing some. This table holds about 39,000 clones, roughly 88% found once. The source material was peripheral blood, sampled 28 days after the second dose of the MenACWY control vaccine. These receptors were obtained from an adult who received the MenACWY meningococcal vaccine as a control.

The chain carries TRBV7-9 and TRBJ1-4, with 7 nucleotides matching TRBD1. J gave up 9 bases and V 3 bases, and 4 bases lay outside the gene matches. The CDR3 loop spans 13 amino acids. CDR1 SEHNR and CDR2 FQNEAQ come from the germline V gene (reference sequence). In DNA, the CDR3 is TGTGCCAGCAGCTTCCCGGGACAGCAAAAACTGTTTTTT. Its protein is CASSFPGQQKLFF.

The V call is TRBV11-2, the J call TRBJ2-7; D is unresolved. V lost 5 bases to trimming and J lost 4 bases, with 15 bases between them. From germline, CDR1 is SGHAT and CDR2 FQNNGV. The CDR3 contains 14 residues. The CDR3 is CASSPPIGSYEQYF. The CDR3 DNA reads TGTGCCAGCAGCCCCCCCATCGGGTCTTACGAGCAGTACTTC.

Here the CDR3 reads CASSLETGVNYGYTF. The CDR3 bases are TGCGCCAGCAGCTTGGAAACAGGGGTTAACTATGGCTACACCTTC. The V gene is TRBV5-1, the J gene TRBJ1-2; 7 bases are a match to TRBD1. Trimming at V came to 0 bases and at J to 1 base, leaving 3 bases not matched to a gene. This CDR3 has 15 residues. CDR1 is SGHRS and CDR2 is YFSETQ in the germline V gene. Variable domain in full (rest from reference TRBV5-1 and TRBJ1-2): KAGVTQTPRYLIKTRGQQVTLSCSPISGHRSVSWYQQTPGQGLQFLFEYFSETQRNKGNFPGRFSGRQFSNSRSEMNVSTLELGDSALYLCASSLETGVNYGYTFGSGTRLTVV.

J is TRBJ1-5 and V is TRBV27; 7 nucleotides align to TRBD1. The CDR3 covers 14 residues. From germline, CDR1 is MNHEY and CDR2 SMNVEV (reference sequence). Germline trimming cut 4 bases from V and 1 base from J; bases unmatched to any gene: 1. The CDR3 nucleotides are TGTGCCAGCAGTTCAGGGGGGAGCAATCAGCCCCAGCATTTT. It specifies CASSSGGSNQPQHF.

The chain combines TRBV3-1 (or the pseudogene TRBV3-2) with TRBJ2-1, with D maybe TRBD2 (7 bases). Germline V lookup: CDR1 LGHDT, CDR2 YNNKEL (reference sequence). CDR3 size: 16 residues. The V end was cut by 0 bases, the J end by 4 bases, with 13 bases between. The CDR3 protein is CASSQEGRGGYNEQFF. CDR3 sequence (DNA): TGTGCCAGCAGCCAAGAGGGCAGGGGAGGGTACAATGAGCAGTTCTTC.

The V and J genes are TRBV30 and TRBJ1-5, with unresolved D. With 2 bases removed from V and 2 bases from J, the gap between germline ends came to 7 bases. Germline assignment: CDR1 GTSNPN and CDR2 SVGIG (reference sequence). The CDR3 is made up of 13 amino acids. The CDR3 sequence: CAWSNGGNQPQHF. The CDR3 nucleotides are TGTGCCTGGAGTAACGGGGGCAATCAGCCCCAGCATTTT. The entire variable domain, with the rest obtained from reference TRBV30 and TRBJ1-5, is as follows: SQTIHQWPATLVQPVGSPLSLECTVEGTSNPNLYWYRQAAGRGLQLLFYSVGIGQISSEVPQNLSASRPQDRQFILSSKKLLLSDSGFYLCAWSNGGNQPQHFGDGTRLSIL.

The chain uses TRBV24-1 and TRBJ2-5, with 10 bases lining up with TRBD2. Germline V gene lookup returns CDR1 KGHDR and CDR2 SFDVKD. V shed 3 bases, J shed 3 bases, and the junction held 3 bases outside the gene matches. This CDR3 contains 15 residues. The CDR3 region is CATSDHLAGEETQYF. CDR3 DNA sequence: TGTGCCACCAGTGATCACCTAGCGGGAGAAGAGACCCAGTACTTC.

This chain joins TRBV5-8 and TRBJ1-6; 7 bases are shared with TRBD1. The CDR3 covers 13 residues. The germline V gene has CDR1 SGHTS and CDR2 YDEGEE. V was pared by 5 bases and J by 7 bases, with 3 bases of the junction left unmatched. CDR3 sequence reads: CASRGTANSPLHF. The CDR3 DNA sequence: TGTGCCAGCAGAGGGACAGCAAATTCACCCCTCCACTTT.

The chain recombines TRBV10-2 with TRBJ1-1, with D possibly being TRBD1 (5 bases). Trimming cost V 4 bases and J 7 bases, with 13 bases left between them. This CDR3 has 13 amino acids. The V gene's germline CDR1 is WSHSY and CDR2 SAAADI. The CDR3 region has the DNA TGCGCCAGCAGTGGGGGACCGACGGATGAAGCTTTCTTT. Amino acids: CASSGGPTDEAFF.

The chain carries TRBV19 and TRBJ2-5; D may be TRBD1 or TRBD2 (5 bases each). CDR1 and CDR2 (germline): LNHDA, SQIVND (reference sequence). Between the trimmed V and J ends, which lost 3 bases and 7 bases, there was a span of 18 bases. There are 15 residues in the CDR3. CDR3 sequence reads: CASSISPGLDGTQYF. The DNA of the CDR3 is TGTGCCAGTAGTATCTCTCCGGGGCTGGACGGGACCCAGTACTTC.

V gene TRBV5-4 combines with J gene TRBJ1-1, with 7 bases aligning to TRBD1. Germline lookup yields CDR1 SGHNT and CDR2 YYREEE (reference sequence). The V segment lost 5 bases and the J segment 0 bases; nucleotides outside the gene matches: 7. The CDR3 covers 15 residues. For the CDR3, the DNA is TGTGCCAGCAGTTCCCAACAGGGGATGAACACTGAAGCTTTCTTT. Encoded protein: CASSSQQGMNTEAFF.

The V call is TRBV18, the J call TRBJ1-2, with D possibly being TRBD1 (5 bases). Germline CDR1 KGHSH, CDR2 LQKENI. CDR3 length equals 15 residues. Trimming cost V 3 bases and J 4 bases, with 15 bases left between them. For the CDR3, the DNA is TGTGCCAGCTCACCGGGACGGACCCTGGGCTATGGCTACACCTTC. Translated, it gives CASSPGRTLGYGYTF.

The chain carries TRBV20-1 and TRBJ2-7; tentative D call: TRBD1 (6 bases). The germline CDR1 and CDR2 sequences are DFQATT and SNEGSKA (reference sequence). CDR3 length: 15 residues. Trimming took 3 bases from V and 3 from J, leaving 18 bases between them. The CDR3 is CSASPPWDKVYEQYF. Here the CDR3 DNA reads TGCAGTGCTAGTCCCCCGTGGGACAAGGTCTACGAGCAGTACTTC.

The chain recombines TRBV7-3 with TRBJ2-3; 10 bases match TRBD2. The CDR3 is 15 residues long. Germline CDR1 and CDR2: SGHTA and FQGTGA. The junction had 4 bases not matched to a gene; V was cut back by 5 bases and J by 2 bases. The CDR3 loop is CASSPTSGTTDTQYF. CDR3 sequence (DNA): TGTGCCAGCAGCCCCACTAGCGGGACCACAGATACGCAGTATTTT. Drawing the rest from reference TRBV7-3 and TRBJ2-3, the complete variable domain is GAGVSQTPSNKVTEKGKYVELRCDPISGHTALYWYRQSLGQGPEFLIYFQGTGAADDSGLPNDRFFAVRPEGSVSTLKIQRTERGDSAVYLCASSPTSGTTDTQYFGPGTRLTVL.

CDR3 amino acids: CASQRTEAFF. The CDR3 DNA reads TGTGCCAGTCAGCGGACTGAAGCTTTCTTT. The gene calls are TRBV28 and TRBJ1-1; no clear D. V gave up 9 bases and J gave up 5 bases, with 7 bases separating them. This CDR3 has 10 amino acids. Germline CDR1 reads MDHEN; CDR2 reads SYDVKM.

The chain carries TRBV3-1 (or the pseudogene TRBV3-2) and TRBJ2-3; D gene uncertain. The CDR3 is 13 residues long. V was cut by 4 bases and J by 4 bases, with 9 bases left in between. The V gene's germline CDR1 is LGHDT and CDR2 YNNKEL (reference sequence). The CDR3 reads CASSRNGADTQYF. CDR3 bases: TGTGCCAGCAGCCGCAATGGGGCAGATACGCAGTATTTT.

This chain connects TRBV11-1 to TRBJ2-7; the D gene is possibly TRBD2 (6 bases). V lost 3 bases and J 0 bases, leaving 12 bases between the germline ends. Germline CDR1 SGHAT, CDR2 FQDESV (reference sequence). This CDR3 is 15 amino acids long. The DNA for the CDR3 is TGTGCCAGCAGCTTGAGCGGGCCTAGCTCCTACGAGCAGTACTTC. Translation gives CASSLSGPSSYEQYF. Based on the CDR3 plus reference TRBV11-1 and TRBJ2-7, the full variable domain is EAEVAQSPRYKITEKSQAVAFWCDPISGHATLYWYRQILGQGPELLVQFQDESVVDDSQLPKDRFSAERLKGVDSTLKIQPAELGDSAMYLCASSLSGPSSYEQYFGPGTRLTVT.

The rearrangement joins TRBV13 to TRBJ2-7; D is unclear. V lost 4 bases, J lost 6 bases, and 13 bases lay in between. CDR3 length equals 13 residues. CDR1 and CDR2 from the germline V gene are PRHDT and FYEKMQ (reference sequence). The CDR3 is CASSYPPWSEQYF. CDR3 DNA: TGTGCCAGCAGCTACCCCCCCTGGTCCGAGCAGTACTTC.

The chain links TRBV9 to TRBJ2-1; 8 positions agree with TRBD2. The ends lost 3 bases at V and 3 bases at J; junction bases unmatched: 8. Germline V gene lookup returns CDR1 SGDLS and CDR2 YYNGEE. The CDR3 is 16 amino acids. CDR3 sequence reads: CASSAGGSGSYNEQFF. In DNA form, the CDR3 reads TGTGCCAGCAGCGCCGGGGGAAGCGGGAGCTACAATGAGCAGTTCTTC.

This clone was observed a few times. The chain is built from TRBV11-2 and TRBJ2-1, with 12 bases matching TRBD2. V shed 1 base and J 2 bases; nucleotides not matched to a gene: 6. Per germline, CDR1 SGHAT and CDR2 FQNNGV. The CDR3 consists of 18 residues. The CDR3 bases are TGTGCCAGCAGCTTAGTGGGGCTAGCGGGAGGGACCTACAATGAGCAGTTCTTC. Translation gives CASSLVGLAGGTYNEQFF. Together with reference TRBV11-2 and TRBJ2-1, the CDR3 gives the full variable domain: EAGVAQSPRYKIIEKRQSVAFWCNPISGHATLYWYQQILGQGPKLLIQFQNNGVVDDSQLPKDRFSAERLKGVDSTLKIQPAKLEDSAVYLCASSLVGLAGGTYNEQFFGPGTRLTVL.

The chain couples TRBV29-1 to TRBJ1-2; D is possibly TRBD1 (6 bases). Germline-derived CDR1 and CDR2 are SQVTM and ANQGSEA. With 6 bases removed from V and 7 bases from J, the gap between germline ends came to 12 bases. This CDR3 contains 11 residues. The CDR3 sequence is CSVWGRSGYTF. In DNA, the CDR3 is TGCAGCGTGTGGGGGCGTAGTGGCTACACCTTC.

V and J are TRBV7-7 and TRBJ2-2, with D perhaps TRBD2 (5 bases). V was clipped by 5 bases and J by 5 bases, with 18 bases between them. The CDR3 has 16 residues. CDR1 is SSHAT and CDR2 is FNYEAQ in the germline V gene (reference sequence). The CDR3 here is CASSPVSPGSTGELFF. CDR3 coding DNA: TGTGCCAGCAGCCCTGTCTCGCCGGGGTCGACCGGGGAGCTGTTTTTT.

The chain combines TRBV19 with TRBJ2-1; the D gene is possibly TRBD1 (6 bases). Deletions cut 1 base from V and 4 bases from J, with 11 bases between. Germline-derived CDR1 and CDR2 are LNHDA and SQIVND (reference sequence). The CDR3 runs to 15 residues. CDR3 coding DNA: TGTGCCAGTAGTATAGCTAATGGACAGTACAATGAGCAGTTCTTC. Protein product: CASSIANGQYNEQFF.